The present entry profiles one TCR beta chain with its context. The target antigen is unknown. TCRdb's table, derived via immunoSEQ multiplex PCR, lists solely in-frame clones and lacks some. The sample shows tens of thousands of clones, about 82% of them seen only once. The source of the sample is a study of OX40 agonist ivuxolimab in advanced cancers. Study context: Clinicians treated patients with ivuxolimab, an agonistic anti-OX40 (CD134) antibody. The mean age was approximately 60 years, ranging from 23 to 79, with 65% to 85% of participants male.

V lost 3 bases and J 2 bases, leaving 11 bases between the germline ends. CDR3 length equals 15 residues. Looked up from germline, CDR1 is SGHAT and CDR2 is FQNNGV. Overall study findings and caveats: Antigen targets of the expanded peripheral T cells went undetermined.

The receptor was derived from an adult with an advanced solid tumor such as melanoma, head and neck, liver or kidney cancer. The specimen was CD4+ or CD8+ T cells sorted from blood, collected in a trial of the OX40 agonist ivuxolimab. The chain combines TRBV11-2 with TRBJ1-3; possible D gene TRBD1, 5 bases. The CDR3 bases are TGTGCCAGCAGCTTCGGGGGAGGAACTGGAAACACCATATATTTT. It translates to CASSFGGGTGNTIYF.